This T cell receptor (beta chain) derives from a study of blood T cell repertoires in COVID-19 (dated by TCRdb to the early 2020s). Regarding the research as a whole: Collaborator samples came from the United States, Italy and Spain and covered acute and convalescent phases of COVID-19. The prospective study material was composed of cDNA or gDNA derived from T cells, B-cell-depleted T cells, or PBMCs. The samples were drawn from two sources: the first 160 participants of the ongoing ImmuneRACE study, and approximately 1,300 subjects contributed by 6 global collaborators. The repertoires were released in a freely available public database intended as a resource for research on the immune response to SARS-CoV-2. HLA class I and class II types, where available, came from metadata supplied by the sample provider rather than from assay-based typing. A de-identified subject ID, COVID-19 status, age in years and sex were almost always included in the sample metadata. Subjects who had been exposed to COVID-19, were actively infected with it, or had recovered from it provided the deeply sampled blood TCRbeta repertoires that made up the dataset.

General conclusions and limits of the study: The amount of clinical and demographic metadata varied by source and participant and was provided uncurated.

Collaborating institutions collected whole blood in K2EDTA tubes following their own protocols. Collaborator samples were shipped for TCRbeta analysis as frozen whole blood, isolated PBMCs, or DNA extracted from either sample type. TCRbeta CDR3 regions were amplified from genomic DNA using the immunoSEQ Assay, a bias-controlled multiplex PCR. Regarding the original processing steps: Nucleated cell counts per sample were estimated from amplification of reference gene primers within the assay. To quantify the absolute abundance of each unique TCRbeta CDR3 rearrangement, sequence reads were collapsed and filtered. For each sample, productive Simpson clonality was calculated by taking the square root of Simpson's diversity index across productive rearrangements. TCRdb limited this immuneACCESS table to in-frame rearrangements with V and J called. A share of clones is missing; checked studies link under half to unresolved V genes, and the rest is unexplained. V and J calls and clone size are given by that table; D and trimming were obtained from the DNA. The sample profile shows approximately 29,000 clones; around nine tenths of them were found once. Around an eighth of the sample is in the top ten clones.

Sequences MNHEY (CDR1) and SVGAGI (CDR2) are obtained from the germline V gene. V loses 4 bases, J loses 0 bases, and the germline ends lie 10 bases apart. Including the terminal cysteine and phenylalanine, the CDR3 comprises 15 residues. The CDR3 DNA has 45 bases and is translated from base 1. For this clone: Its antigen is still unknown. The input lacks base qualities; no much larger clone sits a single base away.

The sample taken for sequencing was peripheral blood. The receptor's source is a human donor with active COVID-19. The donor label of this sample is uncertain. This receptor chain uses TRBV6-5 and TRBJ1-5; the D gene remains uncertain. The CDR3 is CASSSVQISNQPQHF. The bases read TGTGCCAGCAGTTCGGTACAGATTAGCAATCAGCCCCAGCATTTT.